This TCR beta chain appears in the sequencing data of a study of T cell responses to AZD1222 COVID-19 vaccine. Study details: Combined were second doses at about 4 or about 12 weeks.

The assay was immunoSEQ multiplex PCR, and TCRdb's table has in-frame clones only and misses some. The table lists 120,000 or so clones, about 89% of them singletons, with 28% in the top ten. The ends lost 3 bases at V and 0 bases at J; junction bases unmatched: 5. CDR1 and CDR2 (germline): MGHRA, YSYEKL. The CDR3 has 18 residues. Regarding the study as a whole: In the spike-specific TCR repertoire, nearly half reportedly target unmutated variant regions. There were repertoire samples only from the period after the peak T cell response.

Points on this clone: The antigen is unknown.

The V and J genes are TRBV4-1 and TRBJ2-6, with 10 bases identical to TRBD1. This sample comprised peripheral blood, obtained on day 0 of AZD1222 vaccination. The receptor was derived from an adult in good health. CDR3 sequence: CASSHRDRGSSGANVLTF. Here the CDR3 DNA reads TGCGCCAGCAGCCACCGGGACAGGGGCAGCTCTGGGGCCAACGTCCTGACTTTC.